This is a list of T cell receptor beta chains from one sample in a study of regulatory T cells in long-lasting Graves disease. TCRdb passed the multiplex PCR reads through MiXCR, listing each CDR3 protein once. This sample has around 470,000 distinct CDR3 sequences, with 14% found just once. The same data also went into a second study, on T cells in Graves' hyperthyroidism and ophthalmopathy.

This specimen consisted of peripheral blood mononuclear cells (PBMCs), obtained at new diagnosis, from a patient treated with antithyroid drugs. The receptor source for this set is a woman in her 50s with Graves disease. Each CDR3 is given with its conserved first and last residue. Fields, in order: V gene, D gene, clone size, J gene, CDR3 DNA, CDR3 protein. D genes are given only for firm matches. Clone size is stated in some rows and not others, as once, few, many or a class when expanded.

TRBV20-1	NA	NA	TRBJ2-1	TGCAGTGCTAGAGATCAGGAGGGGCCGAATGAGCAGTTCTTC	CSARDQEGPNEQFF
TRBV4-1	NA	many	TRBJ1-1	TGCGCCAGCAGCCAACCCAGGGTGAGCACTGAAGCTTTCTTT	CASSQPRVSTEAFF
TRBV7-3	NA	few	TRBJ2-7	TGTGCCAGCAGCTTCTCCGGAGGGCCGGGCCCCTACGAGCAGTACTTC	CASSFSGGPGPYEQYF
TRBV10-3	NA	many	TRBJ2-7	TGTGCCATCAGTGCGTCACTAGGGGAGCAGTACTTC	CAISASLGEQYF
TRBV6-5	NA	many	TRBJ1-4	TGTGCCAGCAGTTACTCGGGCCTGGGAGGGTTGGGTGAAAAACTGTTTTTT	CASSYSGLGGLGEKLFF
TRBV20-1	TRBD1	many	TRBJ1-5	TGCAGTGCTAGAGCCCCCGCAGGGGGAGGCTGGCAGCCCCAGCATTTT	CSARAPAGGGWQPQHF
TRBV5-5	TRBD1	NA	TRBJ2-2	TGTGCCAGCAGGCGTGGGACAGCGAACACCGGGGAGCTGTTTTTT	CASRRGTANTGELFF
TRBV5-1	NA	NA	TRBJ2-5	TGCGCCAGCAGCTCCGGCGGGCTCTTACAAGAGACCCAGTACTTC	CASSSGGLLQETQYF
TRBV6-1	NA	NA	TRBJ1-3	TGTGCCACGGGAATGGGACTCCCTGGAAACACCATATATTTT	CATGMGLPGNTIYF
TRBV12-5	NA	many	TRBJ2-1	TGTGCTAGTGGTTTGGTACTGACAGACAATGAGCAGTTCTTC	CASGLVLTDNEQFF
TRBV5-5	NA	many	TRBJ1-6	TGTGCCAGCAGCTTGGTCCCCCCCGGGGAGGTCCAGGTCCTCCACTTT	CASSLVPPGEVQVLHF
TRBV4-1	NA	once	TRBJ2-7	TGCGCCAGCAGCCAAGATCAGGGGCCTGGTTACGAGCAGTACTTC	CASSQDQGPGYEQYF
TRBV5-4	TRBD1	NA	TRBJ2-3	TGTGCCAGCAGCACCCAACAGGGGATGACCACAGATACGCAGTATTTT	CASSTQQGMTTDTQYF
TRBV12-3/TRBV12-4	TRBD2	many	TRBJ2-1	TGTGCCAGCAGTTTCTGGACTAGCGGGATCTACAATGAGCAGTTCTTC	CASSFWTSGIYNEQFF
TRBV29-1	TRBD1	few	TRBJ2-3	TGCAGCGTTGTAAACTATCGGGACAGGGCCACAGATACGCAGTATTTT	CSVVNYRDRATDTQYF
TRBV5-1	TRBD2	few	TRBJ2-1	TGCGCCAGCAGCTTGGGACTAGCGATAGACAATGAGCAGTTCTTC	CASSLGLAIDNEQFF
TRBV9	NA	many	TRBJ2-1	TGTGCCAGCAGCGTAGCGGCCCCGAACTACAATGAGCAGTTCTTC	CASSVAAPNYNEQFF